One sample yielded the 10 T cell receptor beta chains listed below, sequenced in a study of blood T cell repertoires in COVID-19. The protocol was immunoSEQ multiplex PCR, while the TCRdb copy is restricted to in-frame clones and leaves out a portion. The data show 150,000 to 200,000 clones, roughly three quarters seen once. The sample was PBMCs or T cells enriched from blood (not recorded which). Receptor source: a woman in her forties or fifties with acute COVID-19.

V is TRBV5-1 and J is TRBJ2-3; maybe TRBD1 (6 bases). Germline V gene lookup returns CDR1 SGHRS and CDR2 YFSETQ. Trimming took off 0 bases at V and 2 bases at J, with 10 bases between the two ends. The length of the CDR3 is 15 residues. The CDR3 bases are TGCGCCAGCAGCTTGGCGAGGGGGTACACAGATACGCAGTATTTT. It yields the protein CASSLARGYTDTQYF.

This chain links TRBV10-3 with TRBJ1-1, with D tentatively TRBD1 (6 bases). Germline CDR1 reads ENHRY; CDR2 reads SYGVKD. This CDR3 is 14 amino acids long. With 4 bases removed from V and 5 bases from J, the gap between germline ends came to 14 bases. CDR3 sequence: CAISVGGAVTEAFF. CDR3 sequence (DNA): TGTGCCATCAGTGTTGGGGGGGCCGTGACTGAAGCTTTCTTT.

This clone came up once. The chain links TRBV28 to TRBJ1-3; 10 nucleotides line up with TRBD1. J was trimmed by 7 bases and V by 8 bases; bases with no gene match: 11. CDR3 length: 15 amino acids. CDR1 is MDHEN and CDR2 is SYDVKM in the germline V gene. CDR3 nucleotides: TGTGCCAGCGAGTCAGCGGGACAGGGGTATAACACCATATATTTT. Protein product: CASESAGQGYNTIYF.

The chain uses TRBV9 and TRBJ2-3, with 8 bases lining up with TRBD1. The J segment lost 0 bases and the V segment lost 5 bases, leaving 5 bases of the junction unmatched. In germline, CDR1 is SGDLS, CDR2 YYNGEE. The CDR3 runs 15 residues. The CDR3 loop reads CASRRTGTSTDTQYF. The CDR3 nucleotides are TGTGCCAGCAGGAGGACAGGGACTAGCACAGATACGCAGTATTTT.

The chain joins TRBV7-2 to TRBJ2-1; D is possibly TRBD2 (6 bases). The CDR3 totals 13 residues. The germline gives CDR1 SGHTA, CDR2 FQGNSA. Trimming removed 6 bases from V and 9 bases from J, with 15 bases in between. CDR3 sequence: CASRLGSGVEQFF. In nucleotides, the CDR3 is TGTGCCAGCAGGTTGGGCTCGGGAGTTGAGCAGTTCTTC. The full variable domain, with the rest looked up from reference TRBV7-2 and TRBJ2-1, is GAGVSQSPSNKVTEKGKDVELRCDPISGHTALYWYRQSLGQGLEFLIYFQGNSAPDKSGLPSDRFSAERTGGSVSTLTIQRTQQEDSAVYLCASRLGSGVEQFFGPGTRLTVL.

This chain links TRBV4-2 with TRBJ1-5; TRBD1 matches 10 bases. The V gene end was trimmed by 2 bases and the J gene end by 7 bases; junction bases not matched to a gene: 8. CDR1 is LGHNA, CDR2 YNFKEQ, per germline. There are 16 residues in the CDR3. This chain's CDR3 is CASSQLQGQGRQPQHF. The DNA for the CDR3 is TGTGCCAGCAGCCAATTACAGGGACAGGGGCGCCAGCCCCAGCATTTT.

The rearrangement links TRBV27 to TRBJ1-4; no clear D gene. Trimming shortened V by 2 bases and J by 5 bases, and 15 bases separated the two germline ends. The CDR3 is made up of 16 amino acids. Germline CDR1 is MNHEY and CDR2 is SMNVEV (reference sequence). CDR3 nucleotide sequence: TGTGCCAGCAGTTTACATTTAGCCGGGTCGAATGAAAAACTGTTTTTT. Translating gives CASSLHLAGSNEKLFF.

V usage is TRBV11-2 and J usage is TRBJ1-5, with no clear D. Trimming pared 2 bases from V and 1 base from J, leaving 9 bases between. The CDR3 totals 15 residues. In germline, CDR1 is SGHAT, CDR2 FQNNGV. The CDR3 sequence is CASSLSGGSNQPQHF. CDR3 sequence (DNA): TGTGCCAGCAGCTTAAGCGGCGGGAGCAATCAGCCCCAGCATTTT. Drawing the rest from reference TRBV11-2 and TRBJ1-5, the complete variable domain is EAGVAQSPRYKIIEKRQSVAFWCNPISGHATLYWYQQILGQGPKLLIQFQNNGVVDDSQLPKDRFSAERLKGVDSTLKIQPAKLEDSAVYLCASSLSGGSNQPQHFGDGTRLSIL.

This sequence joins TRBV5-1 and TRBJ1-1, with D tentatively TRBD1 (5 bases). The CDR3 spans 15 residues. The ends were cut back, 0 bases at V and 0 bases at J, with 9 bases in the middle. Per germline, CDR1 SGHRS and CDR2 YFSETQ. CDR3 sequence: CASSLGGAMNTEAFF. The CDR3 region has the DNA TGCGCCAGCAGCTTGGGTGGGGCCATGAACACTGAAGCTTTCTTT. Supplemented by reference TRBV5-1 and TRBJ1-1, the full variable domain reads KAGVTQTPRYLIKTRGQQVTLSCSPISGHRSVSWYQQTPGQGLQFLFEYFSETQRNKGNFPGRFSGRQFSNSRSEMNVSTLELGDSALYLCASSLGGAMNTEAFFGQGTRLTVV.

The rearrangement links TRBV3-1 (or the pseudogene TRBV3-2) to TRBJ1-1, with D unresolved. Germline V lookup: CDR1 LGHDT, CDR2 YNNKEL (reference sequence). The CDR3 has 14 amino acids. V gave up 5 bases and J gave up 10 bases, with 20 bases separating them. For the CDR3, the DNA is TGTGCCAGCAGCGCCCGGCCAGAGGGATGGGCAGCTTTCTTT. As protein: CASSARPEGWAAFF.